A single sample gave rise to the 10 T cell receptor beta chains below, sequenced in a study of metastatic and nonmetastatic thyroid tumors. No patient received treatment before thyroid surgery. TCRdb re-processed the PCR reads through MiXCR. The sample lists 15,000 to 20,000 clones; 15% to 19% were seen once. Sequencing used blood. These receptors originate from a female donor with papillary thyroid cancer or a benign thyroid nodule (not recorded which). Some clones in this sample may be carry-over from other donors' samples.

Many counts were recorded for this clone. The chain carries TRBV2 and TRBJ2-7; D not resolved. The CDR3 is made up of 13 amino acids. V lost 4 bases to trimming and J lost 3 bases, with 10 bases between them. The germline CDR1 and CDR2 sequences are SNHLY and FYNNEI. The CDR3 sequence: CASSVFQDYEQYF. The CDR3 coding sequence is TGTGCCAGCAGTGTATTCCAGGACTACGAGCAGTACTTC.

This clone was seen many times. The V gene is TRBV5-1, the J gene TRBJ1-5; D perhaps matches TRBD1 (5 bases). Looked up from germline, CDR1 is SGHRS and CDR2 is YFSETQ. Trimming took off 4 bases at V and 7 bases at J, with 18 bases between the two ends. The CDR3 length is 15 residues. The chain's CDR3 is CASSPGTREGQPQHF. CDR3 sequence (DNA): TGCGCCAGCAGCCCCGGGACCCGCGAGGGACAGCCCCAGCATTTT.

The chain joins TRBV20-1 to TRBJ2-7, with D possibly TRBD1 on 6 matching bases. The germline V and J ends were trimmed by 6 bases and 2 bases, with 14 bases remaining between them. Germline V gene sequence: CDR1 DFQATT, CDR2 SNEGSKA (reference sequence). The CDR3 is made up of 13 amino acids. The CDR3 loop reads CSAPSDRTYEQYF. Here the CDR3 DNA reads TGCAGTGCACCCTCAGACAGGACCTACGAGCAGTACTTC.

The table lists this clone with a few counts. V and J are TRBV28 and TRBJ2-7, with TRBD2 matching over 7 bases. The germline V gene has CDR1 MDHEN and CDR2 SYDVKM. The CDR3 contains 16 residues. The V and J ends lost 3 bases and 5 bases, in that order; junction bases with no gene match: 13. The CDR3 DNA sequence: TGTGCCAGCAGTTTCCCCCAGGGCTGGGGGAGGGACGAGCAGTACTTC. This sequence encodes CASSFPQGWGRDEQYF.

Ten or more counts support this clone. The chain carries TRBV9 and TRBJ1-1; the D gene is possibly TRBD1 (5 bases). Germline CDR1 SGDLS, CDR2 YYNGEE. The CDR3 length is 15 residues. V lost 0 bases, J lost 4 bases, and 13 bases lay in between. CDR3 loop: CASSVGAGRFTEAFF. CDR3 nucleotides: TGTGCCAGCAGCGTAGGTGCAGGGAGGTTCACTGAAGCTTTCTTT. Using reference TRBV9 and TRBJ1-1 for the parts outside the CDR3, the full variable domain is DSGVTQTPKHLITATGQRVTLRCSPRSGDLSVYWYQQSLDQGLQFLIQYYNGEERAKGNILERFSAQQFPDLHSELNLSSLELGDSALYFCASSVGAGRFTEAFFGQGTRLTVV.

This clone was seen a handful of times. The CDR3 end shows no conserved phenylalanine or tryptophan, and so a read error is likely. The rearrangement uses TRBV10-1 and TRBJ2-1; D perhaps matches TRBD1 (6 bases). The CDR3 runs 15 residues. Germline V gene sequence: CDR1 WNHNN, CDR2 SYGVQD (reference sequence). CDR3 amino acids: CVSSEWDTVYNEQFL. In nucleotides, the CDR3 is TGCGTCAGCAGTGAGTGGGACACGGTCTACAATGAGCAGTTCCTC.

This clone occurred many times. This chain joins TRBV5-5 and TRBJ1-5; D may be TRBD1 (6 bases). The germline V and J ends were trimmed by 3 bases and 4 bases, with 11 bases remaining between them. The CDR3 has 14 amino acids. Germline V lookup: CDR1 SGHKS, CDR2 YYEKEE (reference sequence). CDR3 sequence: CASSSLTGNQPQHF. The CDR3 region has the DNA TGTGCCAGCAGCTCTCTGACAGGTAATCAGCCCCAGCATTTT.

The V gene is TRBV20-1, the J gene TRBJ2-1, with 8 bases that match TRBD1. Per the germline V gene, CDR1 is DFQATT and CDR2 is SNEGSKA (reference sequence). CDR3 length: 15 amino acids. With V trimmed by 2 bases and J by 8 bases, 11 bases remained unmatched. Written as DNA, the CDR3 is TGCAGTGCTAGAACTGGGGCAGGGGGCTTCGATGAGCAGTTCTTC. Translating it yields CSARTGAGGFDEQFF.

In this sample, this clone turned up many times. The J gene is TRBJ1-2, the V gene TRBV27; D is ambiguous. The germline CDR1 and CDR2 sequences are MNHEY and SMNVEV (reference sequence). This CDR3 region has 14 residues. V lost 7 bases and J 6 bases, leaving 18 bases between the germline ends. The CDR3 here is CASKILGPGNGYTF. CDR3 DNA sequence: TGTGCCAGCAAAATCCTTGGCCCCGGGAATGGCTACACCTTC.

This clone appeared once. The J gene is TRBJ1-2, the V gene TRBV30, with 10 bases aligning to TRBD1. The germline V gene has CDR1 GTSNPN and CDR2 SVGIG (reference sequence). The V segment lost 0 bases and the J segment 5 bases; nucleotides outside the gene matches: 9. The CDR3 contains 16 residues. The CDR3 DNA reads TGTGCCTGGAGTGTCACCAGGACAGGGGGAGGATATGGCTACACCTTC. It is translated as CAWSVTRTGGGYGYTF.